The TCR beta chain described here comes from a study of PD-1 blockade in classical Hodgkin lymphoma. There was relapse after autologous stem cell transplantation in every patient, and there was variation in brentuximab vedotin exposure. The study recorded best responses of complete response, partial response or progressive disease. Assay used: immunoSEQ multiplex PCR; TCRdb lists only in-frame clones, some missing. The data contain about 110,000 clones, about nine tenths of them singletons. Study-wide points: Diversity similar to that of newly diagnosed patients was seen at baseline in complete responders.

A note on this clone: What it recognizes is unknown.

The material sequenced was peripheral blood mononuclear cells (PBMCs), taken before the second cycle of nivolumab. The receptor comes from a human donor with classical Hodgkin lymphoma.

The CDR3 bases are TGTGCCAGCAGCTTTGGCCGCCGAGGCACTAATGAAAAACTGTTTTTT. Its translation is CASSFGRRGTNEKLFF. V gene TRBV11-2 combines with J gene TRBJ1-4; D is unresolved. Per germline, CDR1 SGHAT and CDR2 FQNNGV. Deletions cut 3 bases from V and 2 bases from J, with 13 bases between. The CDR3 covers 16 residues.